Following are 28 T cell receptor beta chains from one sample sequenced in a study of T-cell memory formation after mild COVID-19. Via MiXCR, TCRdb re-called the 5' RACE reads, giving one row per CDR3 protein. The sample contains under 650,000 distinct CDR3 sequences, approximately 19% of which appear only once. The sample comprised PBMCs or a T cell subset sorted from them (not recorded which). Receptors originate from an adult woman who had mild COVID-19 (a few samples of this study predate the infection). Cell type and time point are not known.

The gene calls are TRBV20-1 and TRBJ2-5; a weak D match, TRBD2 (6 bases). V lost 6 bases and J lost 1, with 15 bases in between. The CDR3 spans 14 residues. Germline CDR1 and CDR2: DFQATT and SNEGSKA (reference sequence). The CDR3 loop is CSAPRRGSQETQYF. CDR3 coding DNA: TGCAGTGCCCCTCGGAGGGGCAGCCAAGAGACCCAGTACTTC.

This clonotype showed up just a few times. The rearrangement joins TRBV10-3 to TRBJ2-1; D is unclear. The germline V gene encodes CDR1 ENHRY and CDR2 SYGVKD. This CDR3 spans 13 amino acids. V shed 7 bases and J shed 4 bases, with 11 bases lying between them. CDR3 nucleotides: TGTGCCATCATGGCGGACCCGTACAATGAGCAGTTCTTC. Residues: CAIMADPYNEQFF.

This clonotype was detected ten times or more. The chain has TRBV7-8 and TRBJ2-1; 12 bases agree with TRBD2. The germline V gene encodes CDR1 SGHVS and CDR2 FQNEAQ. This CDR3 has 20 amino acids. V was pared by 5 bases and J by 8 bases, with 22 bases of the junction left unmatched. The CDR3 DNA follows: TGTGCCAGCAGCCATCCCCCGGGACTAGCGGGCCAAAACCAGGCCTATGAGCAGTTCTTC. Encoded protein: CASSHPPGLAGQNQAYEQFF.

The J gene is TRBJ2-4, the V gene TRBV5-6; tentatively, D is TRBD1 or TRBD2 (5 bases each). CDR3 length equals 14 residues. The germline CDR1 and CDR2 sequences are SGHDT and YYEEEE. V was clipped by 3 bases and J by 7 bases, with 14 bases between them. The CDR3 sequence: CASSWAGTNNIQYF. DNA for the CDR3: TGTGCCAGCAGCTGGGCCGGGACGAACAACATTCAGTACTTC.

The gene calls are TRBV10-2 and TRBJ2-2; 14 bases align to TRBD2. The CDR3 runs to 15 residues. Germline CDR1 reads WSHSY; CDR2 reads SAAADI. J lost 5 bases, V lost 6 bases, and 2 bases had no gene match. CDR3 coding DNA: TGCGCCAGCAGCCGACTAGCGGGGGGGACCGGGGAGCTGTTTTTT. It yields the protein CASSRLAGGTGELFF.

The chain recombines TRBV7-9 with TRBJ2-3; D is unclear. V shed 2 bases and J shed 5 bases, with 5 bases lying between them. Per germline, CDR1 SEHNR and CDR2 FQNEAQ (reference sequence). The CDR3 is 12 amino acids. The CDR3 is CASSLYKDTQYF. The CDR3 DNA reads TGTGCCAGCAGCTTATATAAAGATACGCAGTATTTT. Full variable domain (missing parts from reference TRBV7-9 and TRBJ2-3): DTGVSQNPRHKITKRGQNVTFRCDPISEHNRLYWYRQTLGQGPEFLTYFQNEAQLEKSRLLSDRFSAERPKGSFSTLEIQRTEQGDSAMYLCASSLYKDTQYFGPGTRLTVL.

CDR3 bases: TGTGCCAGCAGCGAAACGTCCATCGTCTATGGCTACACCTTC. This sequence encodes CASSETSIVYGYTF. The chain couples TRBV6-1 to TRBJ1-2, with unresolved D. The CDR3 covers 14 residues. Looked up from germline, CDR1 is MNHNS and CDR2 is SASEGT. V was trimmed by 6 bases and J by 4 bases, leaving 15 bases between them.

This clonotype has more than one count but fewer than ten. This rearrangement joins TRBV2 to TRBJ2-3; 10 bases agree with TRBD1. After removal of 2 bases from V and 2 bases from J, the junction contained 13 bases not matched to a gene. Germline CDR1 SNHLY, CDR2 FYNNEI. The CDR3 has 19 amino acids. As DNA, the CDR3 is TGTGCCAGCAGTGAACGCTTTCCAAAGGACAGGGGGGTCACAGATACGCAGTATTTT. Its protein is CASSERFPKDRGVTDTQYF.

The chain combines TRBV20-1 with TRBJ1-1; D not resolved. This CDR3 has 14 residues. Germline loops: CDR1 DFQATT, CDR2 SNEGSKA (reference sequence). Between the trimmed V and J ends, which lost 0 bases and 3 bases, there was a span of 11 bases. The CDR3 DNA reads as TGCAGTGCTAGAGAGTATAGGGTTGACACTGAAGCTTTCTTT. It specifies CSAREYRVDTEAFF.

This clonotype was seen a few times. CDR3 nucleotides: TGCAGTGCTAGGACCTCGAGGGGTGCCTACGAGCAGTACTTC. Its translation is CSARTSRGAYEQYF. J is TRBJ2-7 and V is TRBV20-1; the D call may be TRBD1 or TRBD2 (5 bases each). The length of the CDR3 is 14 residues. The V gene lost 3 bases and the J gene lost 2 bases, with 14 bases spanning the gap. Germline CDR1 and CDR2: DFQATT and SNEGSKA (reference sequence).

This sequence joins TRBV7-9 and TRBJ2-5; 7 nucleotides match TRBD2. Germline-derived CDR1 and CDR2 are SEHNR and FQNEAQ (reference sequence). V lost 7 bases, J lost 4 bases, and 15 bases stayed unmatched. The CDR3 covers 16 residues. CDR3 sequence (DNA): TGTGCCAGCACCCCTCCCGGGACTGGCGGGGGAGAGACCCAGTACTTC. Amino acids: CASTPPGTGGGETQYF. The full variable domain, in which reference TRBV7-9 and TRBJ2-5 provide the parts outside the CDR3, is DTGVSQNPRHKITKRGQNVTFRCDPISEHNRLYWYRQTLGQGPEFLTYFQNEAQLEKSRLLSDRFSAERPKGSFSTLEIQRTEQGDSAMYLCASTPPGTGGGETQYFGPGTRLLVL.

Only a few counts were recorded for this clonotype. One junction end does not reproduce the germline sequence, and a read error may be involved. This chain joins TRBV5-1 and TRBJ2-2; unclear D gene. CDR3 length: 9 residues. Germline V CDR1 and CDR2: SGHRS, YFSETQ. The CDR3 coding sequence is TGCGCCAGCACCTTGGAGCTGTTTTTT. It is translated as CASTLELFF. Full variable domain (outside the CDR3, taken from reference TRBV5-1 and TRBJ2-2): KAGVTQTPRYLIKTRGQQVTLSCSPISGHRSVSWYQQTPGQGLQFLFEYFSETQRNKGNFPGRFSGRQFSNSRSEMNVSTLELGDSALYLCASTLELFFGEGSRLTVL.

The rearrangement links TRBV7-9 to TRBJ2-5, with D perhaps matching TRBD2 (6 bases). The length of the CDR3 is 14 residues. Deletions cut 6 bases from V and 4 bases from J, with 15 bases between. The germline V gene has CDR1 SEHNR and CDR2 FQNEAQ (reference sequence). CDR3 sequence: CASSISPGAETQYF. The DNA for the CDR3 is TGTGCCAGCAGTATCTCTCCGGGAGCAGAGACCCAGTACTTC.

This clonotype came up a few times. V and J are TRBV12-3 or TRBV12-4 and TRBJ1-2; the D gene is possibly TRBD1 (5 bases). V was clipped by 5 bases and J by 3 bases, with 10 bases between them. The CDR3 consists of 13 residues. CDR3 nucleotide sequence: TGTGCCAGCAGTACATGGGGGGACTATGGCTACACCTTC. Encoded protein: CASSTWGDYGYTF.

This chain joins TRBV20-1 and TRBJ2-7; D uncertain. Germline loops: CDR1 DFQATT, CDR2 SNEGSKA (reference sequence). The CDR3 is 10 residues long. Trimming shortened V by 3 bases and J by 5 bases, and 5 bases separated the two germline ends. Written as DNA, the CDR3 is TGCAGTGCTAGGGCGAACGAGCAGTACTTC. The encoded protein is CSARANEQYF.

This rearrangement joins TRBV4-3 to TRBJ2-7, with D perhaps matching TRBD2 (5 bases). Trimming pared 1 base from V and 5 bases from J, leaving 12 bases between. Per germline, CDR1 LGHNA and CDR2 YSLEER. The CDR3 has 14 amino acids. In nucleotides, the CDR3 is TGCGCCAGCAGCCAAGGTCCTAGCCAGGACGAGCAGTACTTC. Encoded protein: CASSQGPSQDEQYF.

The rearrangement links TRBV9 to TRBJ2-2; no reliable D call. There are 13 residues in the CDR3. The germline V and J ends were trimmed by 4 bases and 7 bases, with 11 bases remaining between them. Germline assignment: CDR1 SGDLS and CDR2 YYNGEE. DNA of the CDR3: TGTGCCAGCAGCCAGGACCTAGGCGGGGAGCTGTTTTTT. This sequence encodes CASSQDLGGELFF. Drawing the rest from reference TRBV9 and TRBJ2-2, the complete variable domain is DSGVTQTPKHLITATGQRVTLRCSPRSGDLSVYWYQQSLDQGLQFLIQYYNGEERAKGNILERFSAQQFPDLHSELNLSSLELGDSALYFCASSQDLGGELFFGEGSRLTVL.

V usage is TRBV7-3 and J usage is TRBJ2-2; TRBD2 matches at 11 bases. The CDR3 covers 18 residues. V dropped 5 bases and J dropped 6; count of bases not matched to a gene: 14. CDR1 SGHTA and CDR2 FQGTGA come from the germline V gene. The CDR3 bases are TGTGCCAGCAGCCCATATAGCGGGAGGGCCTTGGCGGCCGGGGAGCTGTTTTTT. Protein product: CASSPYSGRALAAGELFF.

This clonotype was found many times. V gene TRBV7-2 combines with J gene TRBJ2-1, with TRBD2 identical over 7 bases. The junction had 2 bases not matched to a gene; V was cut back by 1 base and J by 2 bases. CDR1 is SGHTA and CDR2 is FQGNSA in the germline V gene. The CDR3 is 15 amino acids. The DNA of the CDR3 is TGTGCCAGCAGCTTAGGAGCGGGACCCTACAATGAGCAGTTCTTC. It is translated as CASSLGAGPYNEQFF.

In this sample, this clonotype turned up a few times. The chain links TRBV29-1 to TRBJ2-7, with D perhaps TRBD1 (5 bases). With 7 bases removed from V and 3 bases from J, the gap between germline ends came to 10 bases. This CDR3 has 11 amino acids. Germline values: CDR1 SQVTM, CDR2 ANQGSEA. The DNA of the CDR3 is TGCAGCGGCAGGGTGGGCTACGAGCAGTACTTC. Its protein product is CSGRVGYEQYF.

This chain joins TRBV12-3 or TRBV12-4 and TRBJ1-1; no clear D. CDR3 length: 11 amino acids. V was shortened by 8 bases and J by 4 bases, with 8 bases between the two germline ends. The CDR3, as DNA: TGTGCCAGCGGGTGGGGCACTGAAGCTTTCTTT. Its protein is CASGWGTEAFF.

This clonotype has only a few counts. CDR3 residues: CSAKDREGFDNEQFF. The CDR3 coding sequence is TGCAGTGCTAAGGACAGGGAGGGCTTTGACAATGAGCAGTTCTTC. V is TRBV20-1 and J is TRBJ2-1; the D gene is possibly TRBD1 (8 bases). The germline V and J ends were trimmed by 4 bases and 5 bases, with 18 bases remaining between them. Looked up from germline, CDR1 is DFQATT and CDR2 is SNEGSKA (reference sequence). The CDR3 is 15 amino acids.

This clonotype has only a few counts. This chain joins TRBV20-1 and TRBJ1-3; TRBD1 matches at 7 bases. V shed 4 bases, J shed 2 bases, and the junction held 8 bases outside the gene matches. Germline CDR1 and CDR2: DFQATT and SNEGSKA (reference sequence). The CDR3 totals 15 residues. DNA of the CDR3: TGCAGTGCTAAAGACAGGGATGTACCTGGAAACACCATATATTTT. Its translation: CSAKDRDVPGNTIYF.

The chain couples TRBV7-2 to TRBJ2-7, with 13 bases lining up with TRBD2. This CDR3 is 14 amino acids long. J lost 7 bases, V lost 5 bases, and 5 bases had no gene match. Germline CDR1 is SGHTA and CDR2 is FQGNSA. The CDR3 nucleotides read TGTGCCAGCAGCACTAGCGGGGGGGCGCGTGAGCAGTACTTC. Translation gives CASSTSGGAREQYF.

The chain carries TRBV12-3 or TRBV12-4 and TRBJ1-1; D is perhaps TRBD1 (5 bases). V lost 2 bases, J lost 4 bases, and 11 bases lay in between. CDR3 length: 14 amino acids. CDR3 loop: CASSLQGVFTEAFF. Written as DNA, the CDR3 is TGTGCCAGCAGTTTACAGGGAGTTTTCACTGAAGCTTTCTTT.

The chain combines TRBV5-1 with TRBJ1-1; the D is unclear. Germline CDR1 SGHRS, CDR2 YFSETQ. Deletions cut 0 bases from V and 4 bases from J, with 10 bases between. The CDR3 consists of 14 residues. CDR3 bases: TGCGCCAGCAGCTTGGGTGGGGTCAGCACTGAAGCTTTCTTT. It is translated as CASSLGGVSTEAFF.

This clonotype was recorded a few times. This chain uses TRBV5-1 with TRBJ1-2; D remains ambiguous. Trimming left V 2 bases short and J 6 bases short, with 20 bases between. This CDR3 region has 16 residues. Germline V gene lookup returns CDR1 SGHRS and CDR2 YFSETQ. CDR3 bases: TGCGCCAGCAGCTTCGGATGGCAGGACCCCAGAGATGGCTACACCTTC. Translating gives CASSFGWQDPRDGYTF. The full variable domain, rest sourced from reference TRBV5-1 and TRBJ1-2, is KAGVTQTPRYLIKTRGQQVTLSCSPISGHRSVSWYQQTPGQGLQFLFEYFSETQRNKGNFPGRFSGRQFSNSRSEMNVSTLELGDSALYLCASSFGWQDPRDGYTFGSGTRLTVV.

This clonotype turned up a few times. The chain joins TRBV7-9 to TRBJ2-1; the D is unclear. Trimming removed 3 bases at V and 0 bases at J, with 18 bases between. The CDR3 loop spans 18 amino acids. Germline values: CDR1 SEHNR, CDR2 FQNEAQ (reference sequence). CDR3 sequence reads: CASSFGDRPRSSYNEQFF. The CDR3 DNA follows: TGTGCCAGCAGCTTCGGAGATCGGCCGCGGAGCTCCTACAATGAGCAGTTCTTC.